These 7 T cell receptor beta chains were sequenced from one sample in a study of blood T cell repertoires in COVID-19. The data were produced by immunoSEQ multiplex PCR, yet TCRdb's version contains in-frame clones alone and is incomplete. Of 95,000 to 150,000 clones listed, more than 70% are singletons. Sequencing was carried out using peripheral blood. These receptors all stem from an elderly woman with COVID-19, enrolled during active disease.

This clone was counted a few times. CDR3 residues: CASSSSGIANQPQHF. The CDR3 DNA follows: TGTGCCAGTAGTTCCTCAGGGATCGCCAATCAGCCCCAGCATTTT. The genes are TRBV19 and TRBJ1-5; possible D gene TRBD1, 5 bases. Germline V CDR1 and CDR2: LNHDA, SQIVND (reference sequence). Trimming shortened V by 5 bases and J by 3 bases, and 14 bases separated the two germline ends. The CDR3 runs to 15 residues.

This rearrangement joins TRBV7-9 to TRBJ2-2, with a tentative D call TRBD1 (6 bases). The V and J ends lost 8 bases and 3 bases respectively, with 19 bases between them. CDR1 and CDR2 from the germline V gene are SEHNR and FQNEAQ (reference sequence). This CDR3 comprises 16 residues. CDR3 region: CASRKPNRVDTGELFF. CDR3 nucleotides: TGTGCCAGCCGGAAACCCAACAGGGTAGACACCGGGGAGCTGTTTTTT.

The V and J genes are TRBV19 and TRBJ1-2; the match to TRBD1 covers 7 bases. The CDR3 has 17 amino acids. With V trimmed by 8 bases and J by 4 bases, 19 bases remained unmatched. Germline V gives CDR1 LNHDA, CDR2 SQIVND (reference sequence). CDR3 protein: CASAGTVRGTLSYGYTF. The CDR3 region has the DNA TGTGCCAGTGCCGGGACAGTGAGGGGAACTTTAAGCTATGGCTACACCTTC.

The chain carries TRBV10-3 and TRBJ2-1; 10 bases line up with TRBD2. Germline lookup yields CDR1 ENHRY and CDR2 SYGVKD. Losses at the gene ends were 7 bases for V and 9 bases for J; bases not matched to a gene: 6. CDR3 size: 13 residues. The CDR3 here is CAITSGSLGEQFF. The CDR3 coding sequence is TGTGCCATCACTAGCGGGAGTTTGGGTGAGCAGTTCTTC.

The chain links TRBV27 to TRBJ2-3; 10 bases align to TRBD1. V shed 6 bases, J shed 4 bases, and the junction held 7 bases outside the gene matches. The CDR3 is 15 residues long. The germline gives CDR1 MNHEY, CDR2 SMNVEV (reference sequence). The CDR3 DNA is TGTGCCAGCAGCCCAGGACAGGGGGTCGCAGATACGCAGTATTTT. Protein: CASSPGQGVADTQYF.

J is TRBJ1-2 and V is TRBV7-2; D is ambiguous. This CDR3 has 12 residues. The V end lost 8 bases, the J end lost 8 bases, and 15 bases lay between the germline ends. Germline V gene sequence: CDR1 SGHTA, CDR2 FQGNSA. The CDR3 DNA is TGTGCCAGCCAATCCGGGGAGTACGGCTACACCTTC. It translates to CASQSGEYGYTF.

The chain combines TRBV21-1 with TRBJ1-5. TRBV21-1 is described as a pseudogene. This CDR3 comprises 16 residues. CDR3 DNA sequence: TGTGCCAGCAGCAAATGGCGGGGGGACTCTAGGCAGCCCCAGCATTTT. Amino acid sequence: CASSKWRGDSRQPQHF.